This T cell receptor beta chain was sequenced in a study of CD8 T cells in Susac syndrome. Germline loops: CDR1 DFQATT, CDR2 SNEGSKA (reference sequence). This CDR3 contains 14 residues. V gave up 3 bases and J gave up 2 bases, with 11 bases separating them. TCR beta sequencing covered blood CD8+ and CD4+ T cells. TEMRA cells were FACS-enriched and CD8+ and CD4+ T cells negatively isolated. This clonotype was recorded once. It was with random hexamers that roughly 0.45 to 1 ug RNA was reverse transcribed. The immunoSEQ assay covered 54 Vbeta and 13 Jbeta segments for CDR3. TCRdb processed the immunoSEQ multiplex PCR reads anew with MiXCR; each CDR3 protein has one entry. The table lists approximately 170,000 distinct CDR3 sequences, roughly 94% of them singletons.

Specimen: CD4+ T cells from PBMCs. The chain links TRBV20-1 to TRBJ2-1, with D possibly being TRBD2 (6 bases). This sequence was found in a human donor with multiple sclerosis. The CDR3 protein is CSASTSLTYNEQFF. CDR3 coding DNA: TGCAGTGCTAGTACTAGCCTTACCTACAATGAGCAGTTCTTC.